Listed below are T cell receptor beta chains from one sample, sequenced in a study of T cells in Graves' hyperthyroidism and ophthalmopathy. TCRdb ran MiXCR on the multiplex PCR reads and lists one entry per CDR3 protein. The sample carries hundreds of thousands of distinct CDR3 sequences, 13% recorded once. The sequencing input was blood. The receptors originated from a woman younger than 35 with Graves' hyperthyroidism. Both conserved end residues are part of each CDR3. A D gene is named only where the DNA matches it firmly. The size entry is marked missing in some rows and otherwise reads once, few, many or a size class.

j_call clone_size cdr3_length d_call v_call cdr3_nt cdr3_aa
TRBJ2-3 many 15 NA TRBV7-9 TGTGCCATTCGCGGGCCGGGGACCAGACCGGATACGCAGTATTTT CAIRGPGTRPDTQYF
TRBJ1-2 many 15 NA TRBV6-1 TGTGCCAGCACTTTGAGGGACGCTGGCAACTATGGCTACACCTTC CASTLRDAGNYGYTF
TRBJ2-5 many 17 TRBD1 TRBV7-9 TGTGCCAGCAGCCCCGGGACAGGGCCAAAGGGAGGGGAGACCCAGTACTTC CASSPGTGPKGGETQYF
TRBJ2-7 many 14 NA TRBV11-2 TGTGCCAGCAGCCCCCGGGCCCTTAGCGACGAGCAGTACTTC CASSPRALSDEQYF
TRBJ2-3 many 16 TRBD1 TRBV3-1 TGTGCCAGCAGCCATTCGGACAGGGGGCGAGCAGATACGCAGTATTTT CASSHSDRGRADTQYF
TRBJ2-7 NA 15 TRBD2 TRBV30 TGTGCCTGGAGGGGATCTCTCAGCGGGAGGGGTGAGCAGTACTTC CAWRGSLSGRGEQYF
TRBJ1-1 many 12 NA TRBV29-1 TGCAGCGCGAATTTGGGGGTCACTGAAGCTTTCTTT CSANLGVTEAFF
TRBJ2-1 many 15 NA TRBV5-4 TGTGCCAGCAGCTTGAGATTCTCGACCTACAATGAGCAGTTCTTC CASSLRFSTYNEQFF
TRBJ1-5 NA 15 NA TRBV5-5 TGTGCCAGCAGCTTACTTGATTATAGCAATCAGCCCCAGCATTTT CASSLLDYSNQPQHF
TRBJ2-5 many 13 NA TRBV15 TGTGCCACCCGACCCACAAGGAAGGAGACCCAGTACTTC CATRPTRKETQYF
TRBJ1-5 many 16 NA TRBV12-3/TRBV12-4 TGTGCCAGCAGCCCATACGGACAGCCTATGAATCAGCCCCAGCATTTT CASSPYGQPMNQPQHF
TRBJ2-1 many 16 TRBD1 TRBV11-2 TGTGCCAGCAGCTCCCGACCGGGACAGGGTACCAATGAGCAGTTCTTC CASSSRPGQGTNEQFF
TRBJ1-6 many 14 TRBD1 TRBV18 TGTGCCAGCAGTCCTGGGACAGCTAATTCACCCCTCCACTTT CASSPGTANSPLHF
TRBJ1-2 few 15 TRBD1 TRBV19 TGTGCCAGTATCCCCAGGGACAGGGGGCAATATGGCTACACCTTC CASIPRDRGQYGYTF
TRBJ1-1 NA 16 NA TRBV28 TGTGCCAGCAGTTTAACCGGACATATGATAAACACTGAAGCTTTCTTT CASSLTGHMINTEAFF
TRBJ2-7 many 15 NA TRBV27 TGTGCCAGCAGTTTAGAAGGGCTCGGGTCCTACGAGCAGTACTTC CASSLEGLGSYEQYF
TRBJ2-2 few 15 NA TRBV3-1 TGTGCCAGCAGCCCCGACCCAGGGGGGGCCGGGGAGCTGTTTTTT CASSPDPGGAGELFF
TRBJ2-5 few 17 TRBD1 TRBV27 TGTGCCAGCAGTGCTCGACAGGGTGGGACCCTCCAAGAGACCCAGTACTTC CASSARQGGTLQETQYF
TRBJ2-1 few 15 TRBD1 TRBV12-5 TGTGCTAGTGGTTTGGTACAGGGGGCCCACAATGAGCAGTTCTTC CASGLVQGAHNEQFF
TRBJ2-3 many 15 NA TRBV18 TGTGCCAGCTCCCCGGGGGCCATTAGCACAGATACGCAGTATTTT CASSPGAISTDTQYF
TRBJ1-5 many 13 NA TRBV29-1 TGCAGCGTTGGGGGGGCTAGCAATCAGCCCCAGCATTTT CSVGGASNQPQHF
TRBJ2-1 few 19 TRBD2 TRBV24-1 TGTGCCACCAGTGATCGCCTCGGGACTAGCGGCAGCTCCTACAATGAGCAGTTCTTC CATSDRLGTSGSSYNEQFF
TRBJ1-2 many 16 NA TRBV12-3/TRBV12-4 TGTGCCAGCAGTACAACCGGGACCAGGACTAGTCGTGGCTACACCTTC CASSTTGTRTSRGYTF
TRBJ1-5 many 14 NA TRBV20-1 TGCAGTGCTAGAGCACTTATAGATAATCAGCCCCAGCATTTT CSARALIDNQPQHF
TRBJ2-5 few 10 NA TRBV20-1 TGCAGTGCTAGAGACACCCCGGAGTACTTC CSARDTPEYF
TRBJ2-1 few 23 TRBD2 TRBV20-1 TGCAGTGCTAGGGGTAGAGGGCGAAACGGGACTAGCGGGAGGCCCATAACCTACAATGAGCAGTTCTTC CSARGRGRNGTSGRPITYNEQFF
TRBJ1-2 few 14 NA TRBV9 TGTGCCAGCAGCAACGCAAACTCTAACTATGGCTACACCTTC CASSNANSNYGYTF
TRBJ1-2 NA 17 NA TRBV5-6 TGTGCCAGCAGCTCTCTCCGGCTCCCCAAGGGGCGCGATGGCTACACCTTC CASSSLRLPKGRDGYTF
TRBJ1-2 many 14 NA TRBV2 TGTGCCAGCAAGAGGACAGTTTCCGTGAGGGGCTACACCTTC CASKRTVSVRGYTF
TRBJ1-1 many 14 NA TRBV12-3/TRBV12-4 TGTGCCAGCAGTTTTGAGGTCCATATCCCTGAAGCTTTCTTT CASSFEVHIPEAFF
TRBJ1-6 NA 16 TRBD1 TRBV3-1 TGTGCCAGCAGCTTGGTCGGGACAGGGATTAATTCACCCCTCCACTTT CASSLVGTGINSPLHF
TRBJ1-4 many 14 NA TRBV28 TGTGCCAGCAGGCCCGAAGGAGTTGATGAAAAACTGTTTTTT CASRPEGVDEKLFF
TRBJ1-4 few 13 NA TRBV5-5 TGTGCCAGCAGCTCCGTGCAAAATGAAAAACTGTTTTTT CASSSVQNEKLFF
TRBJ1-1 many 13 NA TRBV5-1 TGCGCCAGCAAGGACAGCTTGAACACTGAAGCTTTCTTT CASKDSLNTEAFF
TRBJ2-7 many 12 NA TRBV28 TGTGCCACCGGGTGGGGGGCCAACGAGCAGTACTTC CATGWGANEQYF
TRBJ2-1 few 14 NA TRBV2 TGTGCCAGCAGGATCATAAGCTCCTACAATGAGCAGTTCTTC CASRIISSYNEQFF
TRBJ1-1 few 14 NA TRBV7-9 TGTGCCAGCAGCCGGGCCTCCGAGAACACTGAAGCTTTCTTT CASSRASENTEAFF
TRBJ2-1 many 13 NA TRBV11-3 TGTGCCAGCAGCTTAGAAGTGGACAATGAGCAGTTCTTC CASSLEVDNEQFF
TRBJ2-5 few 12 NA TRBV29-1 TGCAGCGTTCCCAGGGATCAAGAGACCCAGTACTTC CSVPRDQETQYF
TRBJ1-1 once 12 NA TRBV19 TGTGTCAGTAGTCTCCGGAACACTGAAGCTTTCTTT CVSSLRNTEAFF
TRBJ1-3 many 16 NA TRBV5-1 TGCGCCAGCAGCTCTGAGGTCGGAAGCTCTGGAAACACCATATATTTT CASSSEVGSSGNTIYF
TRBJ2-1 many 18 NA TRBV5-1 TGCGCCAGCAGCTCCCTACAGGGCGCAGGTCGAGCCTACAATGAGCAGTTCTTC CASSSLQGAGRAYNEQFF
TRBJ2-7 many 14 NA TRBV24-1 TGTGCCACACAAAATGACAGCCACTCCTACGAGCAGTACTTC CATQNDSHSYEQYF
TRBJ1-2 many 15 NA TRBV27 TGTGCCAGCAGTTTACGGGAGGGTTTAGAGGAAGGCTACACCTTC CASSLREGLEEGYTF
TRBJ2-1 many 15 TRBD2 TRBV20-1 TGCAGTGCTTCCCTAGCGGGGTCATACTACAATGAGCAGTTCTTC CSASLAGSYYNEQFF
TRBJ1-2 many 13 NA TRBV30 TGTGCCTGGATGGGCAACAGGGCCTATGGCTACACCTTC CAWMGNRAYGYTF
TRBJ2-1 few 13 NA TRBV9 TGTGCCAGCACCTCGGACAGCTACAATGAGCAGTTCTTC CASTSDSYNEQFF
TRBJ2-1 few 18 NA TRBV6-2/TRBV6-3 TGTGCCAGCAGTTACCCTCTACTTCTAGCAGAAGACCCCAATGAGCAGTTCTTC CASSYPLLLAEDPNEQFF
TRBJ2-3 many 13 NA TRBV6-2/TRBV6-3 TGTGCCAGCAGTGTGCGTCGGGGGAGTACGCAGTATTTT CASSVRRGSTQYF
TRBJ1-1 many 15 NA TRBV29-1 TGCAGCGCCGCAACCAGCAGGGGCCGTGACACTGAAGCTTTCTTT CSAATSRGRDTEAFF
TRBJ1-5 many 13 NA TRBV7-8 TGTGCCAGCAGCTTAGTGGGGAACCAGCCCCAGCATTTT CASSLVGNQPQHF
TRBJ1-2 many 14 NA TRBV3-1 TGTGCCAGCAGCCAAGAGGGGACGGGTTATGGCTACACCTTC CASSQEGTGYGYTF
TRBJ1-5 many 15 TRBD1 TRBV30 TGTGCCTGGAGTAGCCGGGACAGGTCCAATCAGCCCCAGCATTTT CAWSSRDRSNQPQHF
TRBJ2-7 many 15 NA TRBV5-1 TGCGCCAGCAGCCCTCTTAGCGGAAGCTCCTACGAGCAGTACTTC CASSPLSGSSYEQYF
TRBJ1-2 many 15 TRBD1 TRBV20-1 TGCAGTGCCCCTCCTACTGGACAGGGGGAAAATGGCTACACCTTC CSAPPTGQGENGYTF